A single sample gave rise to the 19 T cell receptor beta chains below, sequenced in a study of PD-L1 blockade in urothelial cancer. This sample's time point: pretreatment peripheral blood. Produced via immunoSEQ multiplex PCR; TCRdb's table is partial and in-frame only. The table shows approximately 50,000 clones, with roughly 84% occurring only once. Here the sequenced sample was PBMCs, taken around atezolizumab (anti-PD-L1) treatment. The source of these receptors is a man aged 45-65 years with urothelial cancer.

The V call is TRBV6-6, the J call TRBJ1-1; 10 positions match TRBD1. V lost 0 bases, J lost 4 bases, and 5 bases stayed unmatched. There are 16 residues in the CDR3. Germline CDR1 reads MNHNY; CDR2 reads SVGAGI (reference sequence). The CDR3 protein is CASSYSDRGPFTEAFF. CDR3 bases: TGTGCCAGCAGTTACTCCGACAGGGGGCCTTTCACTGAAGCTTTCTTT.

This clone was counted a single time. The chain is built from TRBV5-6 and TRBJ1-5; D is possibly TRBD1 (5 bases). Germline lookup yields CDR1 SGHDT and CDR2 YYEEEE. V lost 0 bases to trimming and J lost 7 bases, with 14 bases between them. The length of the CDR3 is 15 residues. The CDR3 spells CASSLAGLEGQPQHF. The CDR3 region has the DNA TGTGCCAGCAGCTTGGCAGGGTTGGAGGGGCAGCCCCAGCATTTT.

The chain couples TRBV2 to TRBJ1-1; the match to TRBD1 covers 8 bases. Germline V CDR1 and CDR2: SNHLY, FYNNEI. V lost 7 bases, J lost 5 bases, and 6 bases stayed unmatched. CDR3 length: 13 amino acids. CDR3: CASTVDRETEAFF. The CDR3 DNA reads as TGTGCCAGCACCGTGGACAGGGAGACTGAAGCTTTCTTT.

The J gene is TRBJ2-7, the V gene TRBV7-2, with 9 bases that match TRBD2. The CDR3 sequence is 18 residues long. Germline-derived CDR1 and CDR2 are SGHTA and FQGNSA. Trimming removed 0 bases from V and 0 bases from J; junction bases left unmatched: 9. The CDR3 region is CASSLAIPAGGSSYEQYF. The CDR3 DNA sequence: TGTGCCAGCAGCTTAGCAATTCCGGCGGGAGGGAGCTCCTACGAGCAGTACTTC.

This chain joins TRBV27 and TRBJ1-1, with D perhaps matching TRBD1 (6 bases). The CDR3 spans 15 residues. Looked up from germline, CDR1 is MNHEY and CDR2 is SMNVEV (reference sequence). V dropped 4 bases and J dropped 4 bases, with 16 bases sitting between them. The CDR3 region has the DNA TGTGCCAGCAGTTCCATTTTAACAGGGAGCACTGAAGCTTTCTTT. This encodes CASSSILTGSTEAFF.

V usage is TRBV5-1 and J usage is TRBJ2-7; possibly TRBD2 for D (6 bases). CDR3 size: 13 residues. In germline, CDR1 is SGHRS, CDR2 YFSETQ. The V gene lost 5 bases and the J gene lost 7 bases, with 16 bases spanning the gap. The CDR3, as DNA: TGCGCCAGCAGGTTGCCGGGAGAGGGGGAGCAGTACTTC. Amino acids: CASRLPGEGEQYF. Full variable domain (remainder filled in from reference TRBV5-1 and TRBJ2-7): KAGVTQTPRYLIKTRGQQVTLSCSPISGHRSVSWYQQTPGQGLQFLFEYFSETQRNKGNFPGRFSGRQFSNSRSEMNVSTLELGDSALYLCASRLPGEGEQYFGPGTRLTVT.

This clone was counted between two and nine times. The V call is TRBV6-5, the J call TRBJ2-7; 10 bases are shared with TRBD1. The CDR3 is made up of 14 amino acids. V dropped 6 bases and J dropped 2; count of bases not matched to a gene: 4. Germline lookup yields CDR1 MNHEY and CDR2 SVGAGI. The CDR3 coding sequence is TGTGCCAGCAGCCGTGGGACAGGGGCCTACGAGCAGTACTTC. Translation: CASSRGTGAYEQYF.

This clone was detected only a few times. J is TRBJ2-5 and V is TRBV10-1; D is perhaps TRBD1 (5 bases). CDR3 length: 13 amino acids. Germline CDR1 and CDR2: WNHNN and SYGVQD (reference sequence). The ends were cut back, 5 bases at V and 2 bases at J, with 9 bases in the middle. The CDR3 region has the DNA TGCGCCAGCAGTAAGACAGTGCAAGAGACCCAGTACTTC. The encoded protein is CASSKTVQETQYF.

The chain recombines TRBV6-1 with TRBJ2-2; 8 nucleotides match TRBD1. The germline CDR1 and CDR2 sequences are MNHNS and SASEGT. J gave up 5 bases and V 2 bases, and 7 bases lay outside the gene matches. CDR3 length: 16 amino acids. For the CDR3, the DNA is TGTGCCAGCAGTGAAAGGACAGGGCCGTGGACCGGGGAGCTGTTTTTT. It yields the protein CASSERTGPWTGELFF.

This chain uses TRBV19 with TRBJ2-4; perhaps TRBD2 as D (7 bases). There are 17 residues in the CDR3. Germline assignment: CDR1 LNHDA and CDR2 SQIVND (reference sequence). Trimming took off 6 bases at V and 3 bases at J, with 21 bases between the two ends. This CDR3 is CASRGAGREEVKNIQYF. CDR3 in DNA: TGTGCCAGTAGGGGGGCGGGACGGGAGGAAGTCAAAAACATTCAGTACTTC.

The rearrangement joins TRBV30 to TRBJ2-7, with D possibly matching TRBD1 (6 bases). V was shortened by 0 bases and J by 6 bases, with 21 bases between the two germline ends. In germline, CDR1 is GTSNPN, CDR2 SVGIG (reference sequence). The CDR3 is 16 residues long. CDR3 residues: CAWSVSVRQAEGEQYF. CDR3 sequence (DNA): TGTGCCTGGAGTGTTTCAGTAAGACAGGCAGAGGGCGAGCAGTACTTC.

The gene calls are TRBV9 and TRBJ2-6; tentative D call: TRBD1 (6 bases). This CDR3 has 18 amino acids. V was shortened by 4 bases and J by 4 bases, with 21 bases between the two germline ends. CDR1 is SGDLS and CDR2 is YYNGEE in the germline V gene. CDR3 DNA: TGTGCCAGCAGCAGGTTAGGCAGGGGAACGCGAGGGGCCAACGTCCTGACTTTC. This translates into CASSRLGRGTRGANVLTF.

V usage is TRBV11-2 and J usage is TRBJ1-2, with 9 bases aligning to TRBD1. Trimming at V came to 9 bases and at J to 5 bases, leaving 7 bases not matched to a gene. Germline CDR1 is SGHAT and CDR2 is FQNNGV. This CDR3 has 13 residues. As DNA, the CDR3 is TGTGCCAGTTCCGGGACAGGGTTTTATGGCTACACCTTC. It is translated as CASSGTGFYGYTF.

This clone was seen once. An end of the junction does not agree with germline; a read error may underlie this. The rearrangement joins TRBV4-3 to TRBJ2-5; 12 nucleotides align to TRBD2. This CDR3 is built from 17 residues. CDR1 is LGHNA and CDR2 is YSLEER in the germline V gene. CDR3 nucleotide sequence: TGCGCCGGCAGCCAGGAGCTAGCGGGAGGGACCCAAGAGACCCAGTACTTC. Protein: CAGSQELAGGTQETQYF.

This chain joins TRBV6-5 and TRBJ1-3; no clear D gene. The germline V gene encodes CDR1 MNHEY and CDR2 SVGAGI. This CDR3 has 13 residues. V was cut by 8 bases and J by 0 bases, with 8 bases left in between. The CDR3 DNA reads TGTGCCAGCGGGAGCTTCTCTGGAAACACCATATATTTT. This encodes CASGSFSGNTIYF.

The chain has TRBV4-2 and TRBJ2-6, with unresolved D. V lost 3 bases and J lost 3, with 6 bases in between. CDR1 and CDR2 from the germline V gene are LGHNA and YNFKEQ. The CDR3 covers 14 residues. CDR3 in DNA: TGTGCCAGCAGCCATTCAGATGGGGCCAACGTCCTGACTTTC. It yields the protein CASSHSDGANVLTF.

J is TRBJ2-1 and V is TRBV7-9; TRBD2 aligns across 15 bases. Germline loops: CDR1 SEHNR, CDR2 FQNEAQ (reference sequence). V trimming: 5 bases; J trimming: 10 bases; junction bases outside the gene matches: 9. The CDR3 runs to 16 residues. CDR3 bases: TGTGCCAGCAGCCCACCGGGACTAGCGGGGGGTCGGGAGCAGTTCTTC. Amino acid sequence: CASSPPGLAGGREQFF.

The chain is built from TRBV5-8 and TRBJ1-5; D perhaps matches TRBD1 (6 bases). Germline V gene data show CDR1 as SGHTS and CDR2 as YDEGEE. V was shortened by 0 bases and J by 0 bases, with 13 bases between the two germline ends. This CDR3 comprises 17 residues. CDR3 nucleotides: TGTGCCAGCAGCTTGGCCTTGACAGGATATAGCAATCAGCCCCAGCATTTT. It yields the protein CASSLALTGYSNQPQHF.

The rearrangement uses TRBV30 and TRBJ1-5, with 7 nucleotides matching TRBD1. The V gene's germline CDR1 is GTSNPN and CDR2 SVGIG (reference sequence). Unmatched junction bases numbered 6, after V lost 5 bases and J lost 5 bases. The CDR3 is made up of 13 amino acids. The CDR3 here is CAWGGQRDQPQHF. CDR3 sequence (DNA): TGTGCCTGGGGGGGACAGAGAGATCAGCCCCAGCATTTT.